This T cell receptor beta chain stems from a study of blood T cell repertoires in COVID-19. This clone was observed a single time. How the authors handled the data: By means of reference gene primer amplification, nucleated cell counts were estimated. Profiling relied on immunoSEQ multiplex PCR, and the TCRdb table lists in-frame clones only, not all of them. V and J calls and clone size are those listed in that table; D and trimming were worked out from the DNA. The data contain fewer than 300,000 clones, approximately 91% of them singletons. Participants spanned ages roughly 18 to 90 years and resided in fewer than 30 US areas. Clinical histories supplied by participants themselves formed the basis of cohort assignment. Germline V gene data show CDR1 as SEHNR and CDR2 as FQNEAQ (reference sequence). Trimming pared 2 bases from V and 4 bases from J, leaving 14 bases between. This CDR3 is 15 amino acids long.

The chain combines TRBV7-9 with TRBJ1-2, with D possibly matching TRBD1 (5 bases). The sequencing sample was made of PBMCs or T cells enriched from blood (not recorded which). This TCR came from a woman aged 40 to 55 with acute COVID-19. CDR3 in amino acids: CASSLTQGAGYGYTF. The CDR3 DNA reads TGTGCCAGCAGCTTAACCCAGGGCGCAGGCTATGGCTACACCTTC.